This T cell receptor beta chain was identified during a study of T cell responses to AZD1222 COVID-19 vaccine (dated by TCRdb to the early 2020s). Study-wide context: AZD1222 recipients whose second dose came at about 4 weeks and those whose second dose came at about 12 weeks were combined into one group, since spike-specific TCR depth and breadth did not differ between the two schedules. Enrollment into the trials was organized by age into subgroups of 18-55, 56-69 and 70-plus years, and those subgroups contained approximately 150, 30 and 60 TCR-sequenced participants, respectively. A total of roughly 240 trial participants underwent TCR sequencing, of whom 200 to 220 received two doses of AZD1222 and 26 received two doses of the MenACWY control vaccine. Results and caveats for the whole study, not just this receptor: Because no day 14 peak-response samples were available, the repertoires could be characterized only after the peak T cell response. A significant rise in spike-specific TCR breadth and depth was observed after two AZD1222 doses relative to day 0 and relative to MenACWY recipients. Reportedly, almost half of the unique spike-specific TCRs recognized epitopes lying outside the regions that are mutated in the B.1.351 and B.1.1.7 variants. Conclusions about previously exposed vaccinees were limited because only a handful of AZD1222 recipients were SARS-CoV-2 seropositive at baseline. Participants were mostly white British and included more females than males, and it was suggested by the authors that clonal diversity may have been underestimated. Vaccine-associated CD4 TCRs spanned the whole spike protein, with dominant responses in regions 160-218 and 743-854. The 56-69-year group was small, and its depth increase did not reach significance, likely because of low power.

The sample's time point, from its label and the paper: baseline before first vaccination. Vaccinee samples came from UK trials COV001 and COV002, including a single-blind randomized controlled phase 2/3 trial of AZD1222 (ChAdOx1 nCoV-19) in healthy adults. Trial participant PBMC samples were collected at day 0 and day 28 after the second dose for TCRbeta chain sequencing. The CDR3 regions of human TCRbeta chains were analyzed by immunosequencing. The source study handled its data this way. Repertoire TCRs were matched against a reference library of SARS-CoV-2-specific TCRs generated with the MIRA antigen-specificity platform. Breadth was defined as the fraction of unique TCRs that were SARS-CoV-2-associated, and depth was defined as the fraction of total T cells that were SARS-CoV-2-associated. Each spike-specific TCR was assigned to its reactive spike region and to a CD4 or CD8 class using the MIRA data. Log10-transformed breadth and depth values were compared by one-way ANOVA with Sidak's multiple comparisons tests. The immuneACCESS repertoire file appears here via TCRdb, limited to in-frame rearrangements. These files lack a portion of the clones; in checked studies, under half of the deficit traces to unresolved V genes, and the cause of the others is not known. D and trimming come from the DNA, and the V and J calls and clone size come from that table. The sample table lists about 180,000 clones, around nine tenths of them with a count of one. 6% to 8.5% of the sample comes from the top ten.

To note about this clone: Its specific antigen is unknown. Base qualities are not at hand, and no much larger clone is one base apart.

The sample here was peripheral blood, taken on day 0 of AZD1222 vaccination. This TCR was sampled from an adult in good health.

In nucleotide form, the sequence is TGTGCCAGCAAGGGGTTGACAGGGACGTCGGCTTTCTTT. Translated, it reads CASKGLTGTSAFF. This receptor chain uses TRBV27 and TRBJ1-1, and 7 bases in between align with TRBD1. There are 13 amino acids in the CDR3, from cysteine to phenylalanine inclusive. The only DNA kept is the CDR3, 39 bases in frame from the first base. V ends up 7 bases short and J 11 bases short, with an unmatched junction base count of 13. For CDR1 and CDR2, the germline V gene (reference sequence) lists MNHEY and SMNVEV.